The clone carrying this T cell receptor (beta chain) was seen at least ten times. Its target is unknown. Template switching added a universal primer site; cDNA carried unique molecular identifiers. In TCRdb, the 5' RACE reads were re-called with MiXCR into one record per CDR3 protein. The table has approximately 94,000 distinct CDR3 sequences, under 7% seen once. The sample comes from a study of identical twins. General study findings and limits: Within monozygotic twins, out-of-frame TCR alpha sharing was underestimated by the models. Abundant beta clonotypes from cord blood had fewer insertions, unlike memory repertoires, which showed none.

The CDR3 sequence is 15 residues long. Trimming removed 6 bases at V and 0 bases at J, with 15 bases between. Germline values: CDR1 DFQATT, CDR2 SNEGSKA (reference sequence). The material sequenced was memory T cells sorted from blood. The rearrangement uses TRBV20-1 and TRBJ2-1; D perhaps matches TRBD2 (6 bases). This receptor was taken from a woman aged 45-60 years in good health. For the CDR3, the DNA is TGCAGTGCCTCGGGCCTGGGGGGCTCCTACAATGAGCAGTTCTTC. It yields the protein CSASGLGGSYNEQFF.